This T cell receptor beta chain was sequenced in a study of early T cells in non-severe SARS-CoV-2 infection. This clonotype was counted ten times or more. Unique molecular identifiers (one per individual cDNA molecule) were attached. MiXCR was run by TCRdb on the 5' RACE reads, yielding one entry per CDR3 protein. Of roughly 56,000 distinct CDR3 sequences in the sample, 8% to 9% were seen once. This receptor was obtained from an adult who was a healthcare worker with PCR-confirmed SARS-CoV-2 infection or an uninfected control (not recorded which). Sequencing was carried out using whole blood.

The DNA for the CDR3 is TGTGCCACCAGTGATGCCGGGACAAACAATGAGCAGTTCTTC. This encodes CATSDAGTNNEQFF. This rearrangement joins TRBV24-1 to TRBJ2-1, with TRBD1 as a possible D gene (6 bases). CDR3 size: 14 residues. The ends were cut back, 3 bases at V and 5 bases at J, with 10 bases in the middle. Germline CDR1 KGHDR, CDR2 SFDVKD.